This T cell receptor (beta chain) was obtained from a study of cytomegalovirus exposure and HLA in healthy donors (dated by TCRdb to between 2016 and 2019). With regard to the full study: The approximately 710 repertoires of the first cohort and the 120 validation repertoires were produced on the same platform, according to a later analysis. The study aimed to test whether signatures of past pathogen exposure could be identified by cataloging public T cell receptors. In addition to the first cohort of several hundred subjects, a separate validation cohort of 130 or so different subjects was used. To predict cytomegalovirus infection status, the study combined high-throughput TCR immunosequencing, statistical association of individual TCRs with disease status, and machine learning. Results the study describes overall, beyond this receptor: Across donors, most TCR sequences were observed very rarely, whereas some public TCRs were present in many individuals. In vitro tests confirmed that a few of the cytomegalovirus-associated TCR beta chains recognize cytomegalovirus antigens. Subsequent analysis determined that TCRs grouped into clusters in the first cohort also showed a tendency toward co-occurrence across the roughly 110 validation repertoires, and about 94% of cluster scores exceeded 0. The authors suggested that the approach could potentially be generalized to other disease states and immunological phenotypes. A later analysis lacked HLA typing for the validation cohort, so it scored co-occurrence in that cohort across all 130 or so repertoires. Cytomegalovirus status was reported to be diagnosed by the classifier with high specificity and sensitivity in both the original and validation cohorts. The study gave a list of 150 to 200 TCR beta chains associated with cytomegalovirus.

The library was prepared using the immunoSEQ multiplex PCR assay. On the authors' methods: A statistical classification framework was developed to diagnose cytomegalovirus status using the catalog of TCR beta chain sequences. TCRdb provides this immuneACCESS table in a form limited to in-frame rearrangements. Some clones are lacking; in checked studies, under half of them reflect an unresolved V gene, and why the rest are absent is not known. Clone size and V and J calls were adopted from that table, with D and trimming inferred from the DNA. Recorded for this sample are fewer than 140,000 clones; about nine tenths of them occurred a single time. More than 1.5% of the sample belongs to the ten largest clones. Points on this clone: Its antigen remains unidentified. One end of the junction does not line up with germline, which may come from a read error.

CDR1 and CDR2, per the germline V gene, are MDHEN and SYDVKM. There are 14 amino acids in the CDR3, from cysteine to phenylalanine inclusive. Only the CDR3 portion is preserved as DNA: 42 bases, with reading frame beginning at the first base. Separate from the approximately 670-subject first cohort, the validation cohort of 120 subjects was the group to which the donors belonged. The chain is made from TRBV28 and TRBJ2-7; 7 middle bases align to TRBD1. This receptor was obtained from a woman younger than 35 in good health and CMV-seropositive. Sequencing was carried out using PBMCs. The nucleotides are TGTGCCAGCAGCTCCAGCACGCGAACAGGGGAGCTGTACTTC. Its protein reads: CASSSSTRTGELYF.